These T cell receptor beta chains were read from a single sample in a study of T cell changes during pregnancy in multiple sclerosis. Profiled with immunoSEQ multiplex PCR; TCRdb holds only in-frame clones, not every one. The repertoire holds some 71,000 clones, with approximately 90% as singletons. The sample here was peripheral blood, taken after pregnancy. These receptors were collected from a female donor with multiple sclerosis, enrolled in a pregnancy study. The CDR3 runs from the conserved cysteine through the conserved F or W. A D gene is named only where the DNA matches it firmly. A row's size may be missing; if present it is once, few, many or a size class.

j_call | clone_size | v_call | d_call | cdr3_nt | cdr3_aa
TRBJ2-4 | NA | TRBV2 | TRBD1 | TGTGCCAGCAGTGTGGACAGGACTCTAGCCAAAAACATTCAGTACTTC | CASSVDRTLAKNIQYF
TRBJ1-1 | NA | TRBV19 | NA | TGTGCCAGTAGTCTTCAGCCGAGCGACACTGAAGCTTTCTTT | CASSLQPSDTEAFF
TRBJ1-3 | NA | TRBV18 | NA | TGTGCCAGCTCCGCCGGGAGTCCTGGAAACACCATATATTTT | CASSAGSPGNTIYF
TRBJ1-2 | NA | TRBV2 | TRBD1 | TGTGCCAGCAGTGAAGCTGGGACAGGGGGAAGAGGATATGGCTACACCTTC | CASSEAGTGGRGYGYTF
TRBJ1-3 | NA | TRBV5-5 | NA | TGTGCCAGCAGCAAGGACTCTCAGGGAAACACCATATATTTT | CASSKDSQGNTIYF
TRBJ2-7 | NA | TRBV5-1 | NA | TGCGCCAGCAGCGCCTTGGCAGATTACGAGCAGTACTTC | CASSALADYEQYF
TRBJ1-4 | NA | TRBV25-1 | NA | TGTGCCAGCAGTGAGGGCGCGGGACGGGAAAATGAAAAACTGTTTTTT | CASSEGAGRENEKLFF
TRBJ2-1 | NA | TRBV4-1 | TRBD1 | TGCGCCAGCAGCCGTCAAACGGGACAGGGGGCGTCGGATGAGCAGTTCTTC | CASSRQTGQGASDEQFF
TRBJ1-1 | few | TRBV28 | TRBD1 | TGTGCCAGCAGACCTTTCGGACAGGGGTTGAACACTGAAGCTTTCTTT | CASRPFGQGLNTEAFF
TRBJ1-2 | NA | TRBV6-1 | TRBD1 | TGTGCCAGCAGTGAAGGAGGGGGCGCAGGTGGCTACACCTTC | CASSEGGGAGGYTF
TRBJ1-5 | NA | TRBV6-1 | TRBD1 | TGTGCCAGCAGTGACTCAGGGGGCGGTCAGCCCCAGCATTTT | CASSDSGGGQPQHF
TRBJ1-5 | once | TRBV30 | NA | TGTGCCTGGAGTAATACGGGGGATCAGCCCCAGCATTTT | CAWSNTGDQPQHF
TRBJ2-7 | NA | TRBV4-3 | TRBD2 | TGCGCCAGCAGCCAAGATTTGAGCGGGGGGATCGCCGAGCAGTACTTC | CASSQDLSGGIAEQYF
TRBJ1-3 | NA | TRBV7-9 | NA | TGTGCCAGCAGCCTAGGACAGTCTGGAAACACCATATATTTT | CASSLGQSGNTIYF
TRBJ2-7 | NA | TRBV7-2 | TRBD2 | TGTGCCAGCAGCTCCACTAGCGGGAGGTACGAGCAGTACTTC | CASSSTSGRYEQYF
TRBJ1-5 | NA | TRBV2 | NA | TGTGCCAGCAGTGGGAGGGAGGAACAGCCCCAGCATTTT | CASSGREEQPQHF
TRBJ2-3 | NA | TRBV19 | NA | TGTGCCAGTAGTATAGATCCCCGGACGCAGTATTTT | CASSIDPRTQYF